This is a list of T cell receptor beta chains from one sample in a study of T-cell reconstitution after alpha-beta-depleted transplantation in children. Via MiXCR, TCRdb re-called the PCR reads, giving one row per CDR3 protein. The profile covers hundreds of thousands of distinct CDR3 sequences, with over 10% appearing a single time and about 2.2% taken by the ten largest. The sequences come from PBMCs, mostly from graft donor cells, collected 360 days after TCRalphabeta/CD19-depleted stem cell transplant. Receptors were obtained from a male patient younger than 18 who had a stem cell transplant for acute myeloid leukemia, so the T cells may come from the graft donor. CDR3s include the opening cysteine and the closing phenylalanine or tryptophan. The D gene is left open where the match is weak. A clone size is listed for some rows: how often the clone was seen (once, few, many), or a class if it is expanded.

j_gene,len,d_gene,v_gene,abundance,CDR3aa,CDR3nt
TRBJ2-7,20,TRBD2,TRBV4-2,.,CASSQHLGTSGNRLSYEQYF,TGTGCCAGCAGCCAACATCTCGGGACTAGCGGAAACCGACTTTCCTACGAGCAGTACTTC
TRBJ2-5,12,.,TRBV12-3/TRBV12-4,many,CASSAVSLTQYF,TGTGCCAGCAGTGCCGTCTCGTTAACCCAGTACTTC
TRBJ2-7,16,.,TRBV11-2,.,CASSLGLPPPIYEQYF,TGTGCCAGCAGCTTAGGTCTCCCTCCACCGATCTACGAGCAGTACTTC
TRBJ1-4,12,.,TRBV28,many,CASSSANEKLFF,TGTGCCAGCAGTTCGGCAAATGAAAAACTGTTTTTT
TRBJ2-1,17,TRBD2,TRBV6-2/TRBV6-3,few,CASSYSPGLAVYNEQFF,TGTGCCAGCAGTTACTCACCGGGACTAGCGGTATACAATGAGCAGTTCTTC
TRBJ2-1,15,TRBD2,TRBV7-2,.,CASSSPGGAYNEQFF,TGTGCCAGCAGCTCTCCGGGGGGGGCTTACAATGAGCAGTTCTTC
TRBJ2-7,12,TRBD2,TRBV27,.,CASGLLAGVQYF,TGTGCCAGCGGATTGCTAGCGGGAGTTCAGTACTTC
TRBJ1-1,13,.,TRBV28,many,CASSLDRFVEAFF,TGTGCCAGCAGTTTAGACAGGTTTGTTGAAGCTTTCTTT
TRBJ1-5,15,TRBD1,TRBV12-3/TRBV12-4,many,CASSFRQGLNQPQHF,TGTGCCAGCAGTTTCCGACAGGGTCTAAATCAGCCCCAGCATTTT
TRBJ2-3,18,TRBD2,TRBV10-3,few,CAISEFGTSGSRTDTQYF,TGTGCCATCAGTGAGTTTGGGACTAGCGGGAGCCGCACAGATACGCAGTATTTT
TRBJ2-1,15,TRBD2,TRBV6-1,.,CASSEPSGGYNEQFF,TGTGCCAGCAGTGAACCTAGCGGGGGATACAATGAGCAGTTCTTC
TRBJ2-2,16,TRBD2,TRBV7-2,many,CASSTWTSGSNRELFF,TGTGCCAGCAGCACTTGGACTAGCGGGAGCAACAGGGAGCTGTTTTTT
TRBJ2-7,14,.,TRBV7-9,.,CASSLGVVPYEQYF,TGTGCCAGCAGCTTAGGGGTAGTGCCCTACGAGCAGTACTTC
TRBJ2-1,15,TRBD2,TRBV24-1,few,CATSDYGGRGHEQFF,TGTGCCACCAGTGATTATGGCGGGAGAGGTCATGAGCAGTTCTTC
TRBJ1-3,13,.,TRBV29-1,few,CSVVGSFGNTIYF,TGCAGCGTTGTGGGCAGCTTTGGAAACACCATATATTTT
TRBJ2-1,16,TRBD2,TRBV25-1,.,CASSDPGTSGYNEQFF,TGTGCCAGCAGTGATCCCGGGACTAGCGGTTACAATGAGCAGTTCTTC
TRBJ2-1,13,.,TRBV7-7,many,CASSRDDYNEQFF,TGTGCTAGCAGCAGGGACGACTACAATGAGCAGTTCTTC
TRBJ2-1,13,TRBD2,TRBV29-1,many,CSVGSSGTDEQFF,TGCAGCGTTGGGTCTAGCGGGACGGATGAGCAGTTCTTC
TRBJ2-3,15,TRBD2,TRBV20-1,.,CSASPLAGGPLTQYF,TGCAGTGCTAGTCCCCTAGCGGGAGGCCCCTTAACGCAGTATTTT
TRBJ2-5,13,.,TRBV20-1,.,CSAPGGYQETQYF,TGCAGTGCCCCCGGTGGGTACCAAGAGACCCAGTACTTC